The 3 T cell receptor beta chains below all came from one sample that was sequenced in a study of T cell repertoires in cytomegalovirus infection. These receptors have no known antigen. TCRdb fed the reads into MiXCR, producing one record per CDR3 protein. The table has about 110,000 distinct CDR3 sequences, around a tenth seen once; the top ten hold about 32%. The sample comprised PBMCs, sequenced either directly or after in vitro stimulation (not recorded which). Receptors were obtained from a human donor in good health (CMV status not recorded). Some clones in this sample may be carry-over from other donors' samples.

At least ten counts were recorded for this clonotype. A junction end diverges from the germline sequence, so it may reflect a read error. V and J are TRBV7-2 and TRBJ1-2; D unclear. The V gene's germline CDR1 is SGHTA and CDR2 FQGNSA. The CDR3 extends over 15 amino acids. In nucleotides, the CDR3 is TGTGCCAGCAGCTTAGCGCTCTCGGATGCCTATCGCTACACCTTC. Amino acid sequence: CASSLALSDAYRYTF. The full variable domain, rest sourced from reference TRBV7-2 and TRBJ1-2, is GAGVSQSPSNKVTEKGKDVELRCDPISGHTALYWYRQSLGQGLEFLIYFQGNSAPDKSGLPSDRFSAERTGGSVSTLTIQRTQQEDSAVYLCASSLALSDAYRYTFGSGTRLTVV.

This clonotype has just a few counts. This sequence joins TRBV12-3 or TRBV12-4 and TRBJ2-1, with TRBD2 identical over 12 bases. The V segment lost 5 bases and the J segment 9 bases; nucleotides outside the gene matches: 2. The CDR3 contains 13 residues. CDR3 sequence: CASSTGLAGEQFF. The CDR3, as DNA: TGTGCCAGCAGTACGGGACTAGCGGGTGAGCAGTTCTTC.

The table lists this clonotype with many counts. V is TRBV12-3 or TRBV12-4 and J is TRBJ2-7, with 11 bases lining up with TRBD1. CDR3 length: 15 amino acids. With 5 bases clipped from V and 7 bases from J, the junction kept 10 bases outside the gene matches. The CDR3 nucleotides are TGTGCCAGCAGTGTTCCGGGACAGGGGGAGTGGGAGCAGTACTTC. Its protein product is CASSVPGQGEWEQYF.